The 27 T cell receptor beta chains presented below share a single source sample, sequenced in a study of circulating CD8 cells and anti-PD-1 response in melanoma. TCR libraries were prepared from roughly 14 ng of total RNA with the QIAseq Immune Repertoire TCR panel. TCRdb reprocessed the reads via MiXCR and lists one record per CDR3 protein. The sample contains 1,000 to 1,500 distinct CDR3 sequences, 10% of which appear only once. Sorting of live CD3+CD8+TCRalphabeta+ cells by PD-1 and/or TIGIT gave four subsets. This specimen was CD8+ T cells from PBMCs, taken at baseline or after one month of anti-PD-1 therapy (not recorded which). The receptors were sampled from a human donor with melanoma.

By sample fraction, this clonotype is medium-sized. The gene calls are TRBV7-2 and TRBJ2-1, with D unresolved. Germline V gene lookup returns CDR1 SGHTA and CDR2 FQGNSA. This CDR3 has 18 amino acids. V was shortened by 4 bases and J by 0 bases, with 19 bases between the two germline ends. Here the CDR3 DNA reads TGTGCCAGCAGCTCCCCAACGGGCCCACCGAGCTCCTACAATGAGCAGTTCTTC. This gives the protein CASSSPTGPPSSYNEQFF.

This clonotype is large (0.1 to 1%) in the sample. The chain is built from TRBV5-5 and TRBJ2-3; D gene ambiguous. The germline V and J ends were trimmed by 0 bases and 2 bases, with 7 bases remaining between them. This CDR3 is 14 amino acids long. Germline V lookup: CDR1 SGHKS, CDR2 YYEKEE (reference sequence). The CDR3 here is CASSLEQSTDTQYF. The DNA of the CDR3 is TGTGCCAGCAGCTTGGAACAGTCCACAGATACGCAGTATTTT.

By share, this clonotype counts as medium-sized. The rearrangement uses TRBV27 and TRBJ2-2; D tentatively reads TRBD1 or TRBD2 (6 bases each). Germline CDR1 is MNHEY and CDR2 is SMNVEV (reference sequence). Trimming shortened V by 7 bases and J by 6 bases, and 15 bases separated the two germline ends. The CDR3 covers 14 residues. The CDR3 nucleotides read TGTGCCAGCATGCCGGGGGCTTTATCCGGGGAGCTGTTTTTT. This translates into CASMPGALSGELFF.

Of note for this clonotype: A much larger clone differs from this one at a single base, so this may be a read error. The V and J genes are TRBV11-2 and TRBJ1-1; the D is unclear. Trimming cost V 1 base and J 4 bases, with 13 bases left between them. The CDR3 sequence is 15 residues long. The germline V gene encodes CDR1 SGHAT and CDR2 FQNNGV. The CDR3 DNA reads TGTGCCAGCAGCTTAGCTGTAGGTCCGAGCACTGAAGCTTTCTTT. The encoded protein is CASSLAVGPSTEAFF.

Judged by abundance, this clonotype is medium-sized. The rearrangement uses TRBV16 and TRBJ1-2; maybe TRBD1 (6 bases). This CDR3 region has 15 residues. V was cut by 0 bases and J by 2 bases, with 10 bases left in between. The germline V gene has CDR1 KGHSY and CDR2 FQNENV. The CDR3 is CASSQSRGTNYGYTF. The CDR3 coding sequence is TGTGCCAGCAGCCAATCTAGGGGGACGAACTATGGCTACACCTTC. Filled out from reference TRBV16 and TRBJ1-2, the complete variable domain reads GEEVAQTPKHLVRGEGQKAKLYCAPIKGHSYVFWYQQVLKNEFKFLISFQNENVFDETGMPKERFSAKCLPNSPCSLEIQATKLEDSAVYFCASSQSRGTNYGYTFGSGTRLTVV.

This clonotype is categorized as medium-sized. The chain links TRBV10-2 to TRBJ2-2; D ambiguous. Deletions cut 8 bases from V and 10 bases from J, with 8 bases between. This CDR3 contains 10 residues. Germline CDR1 WSHSY, CDR2 SAAADI. As DNA, the CDR3 is TGCGCCAGCGCCGAGTCGGAGCTGTTTTTT. Protein: CASAESELFF.

Details on this clonotype: Being one base from a much bigger clone, this may be a read error. The gene calls are TRBV7-9 and TRBJ1-2; TRBD1 matches at 8 bases. The junction had 9 bases not matched to a gene; V was cut back by 0 bases and J by 9 bases. Germline CDR1 is SEHNR and CDR2 is FQNEAQ (reference sequence). The CDR3 has 15 residues. For the CDR3, the DNA is TGTGCCAGCAGCTTAGCCGACGACAGGGGTGATTGCTACACCTTC. Its protein is CASSLADDRGDCYTF. The full variable domain, its missing parts supplied by reference TRBV7-9 and TRBJ1-2, is DTGVSQNPRHKITKRGQNVTFRCDPISEHNRLYWYRQTLGQGPEFLTYFQNEAQLEKSRLLSDRFSAERPKGSFSTLEIQRTEQGDSAMYLCASSLADDRGDCYTFGSGTRLTVV.

By share, this clonotype counts as large (0.1 to 1%). The genes are TRBV2 and TRBJ2-3, with D tentatively TRBD2 (5 bases). CDR3 length equals 13 residues. V dropped 2 bases and J dropped 6 bases, with 9 bases sitting between them. Germline V gene data show CDR1 as SNHLY and CDR2 as FYNNEI. CDR3: CASSETGGDTQYF. The CDR3, as DNA: TGTGCCAGCAGTGAAACCGGCGGGGATACGCAGTATTTT.

Points on this clonotype: A much larger clone lies a single base off, so this may be a read error. The rearrangement uses TRBV27 and TRBJ2-7, with D perhaps assigned TRBD1 or TRBD2 (6 bases each). CDR1 is MNHEY, CDR2 SMNVEV, per germline (reference sequence). V lost 3 bases and J lost 8, with 14 bases in between. CDR3 length: 13 residues. The chain's CDR3 is CASSFGGGSKQYF. The CDR3 DNA reads as TGTGCCAGCAGTTTTGGAGGGGGAAGCAAGCAGTACTTC.

Notes on this clonotype: A read error may be the cause here, since a much bigger clone is one base away. The chain is built from TRBV7-2 and TRBJ2-7; 8 bases map to TRBD2. Per the germline V gene, CDR1 is SGHTA and CDR2 is FQGNSA. CDR3 length: 14 residues. Trimming at V came to 5 bases and at J to 1 base, leaving 4 bases not matched to a gene. The CDR3 DNA reads TGTGCCAGCAGCATGCGGGGGGCGTCCTACGAGCAGTACTTC. As protein: CASSMRGASYEQYF.

This clonotype counts as medium-sized. This rearrangement joins TRBV20-1 to TRBJ2-2; TRBD1 agrees at 7 bases. The CDR3 covers 14 residues. Trimming at V came to 0 bases and at J to 4 bases, leaving 2 bases not matched to a gene. The germline V gene has CDR1 DFQATT and CDR2 SNEGSKA (reference sequence). CDR3 DNA: TGCAGTGCTAGAGATGACAGGGTCACCGGGGAGCTGTTTTTT. Its translation is CSARDDRVTGELFF.

In its sample, this clonotype is medium-sized. The CDR3 is CASQRRGNQPQHF. The CDR3 region has the DNA TGTGCCAGCCAACGCCGCGGCAATCAGCCCCAGCATTTT. The rearrangement uses TRBV28 and TRBJ1-5, with unresolved D. The CDR3 is 13 amino acids. V dropped 8 bases and J dropped 2 bases, with 10 bases sitting between them. CDR1 and CDR2 (germline): MDHEN, SYDVKM.

The chain carries TRBV28 and TRBJ2-7; D is perhaps TRBD2 (5 bases). The CDR3 sequence is 13 residues long. Trimming took 8 bases from V and 5 from J, leaving 16 bases between them. Germline loops: CDR1 MDHEN, CDR2 SYDVKM. CDR3 nucleotide sequence: TGTGCCAGCCGAGGGCTAGCAGCCCACGAGCAGTACTTC. It encodes CASRGLAAHEQYF.

This chain uses TRBV2 with TRBJ2-1; TRBD1 or TRBD2 may be the D gene (5 bases each). This CDR3 is 15 amino acids long. V was pared by 3 bases and J by 2 bases, with 11 bases between. Germline V gene sequence: CDR1 SNHLY, CDR2 FYNNEI. The DNA for the CDR3 is TGTGCCAGCAGTGAGGAAGTGGGGGCCTACAATGAGCAGTTCTTC. Translating gives CASSEEVGAYNEQFF. Drawing the rest from reference TRBV2 and TRBJ2-1, the complete variable domain is EPEVTQTPSHQVTQMGQEVILRCVPISNHLYFYWYRQILGQKVEFLVSFYNNEISEKSEIFDDQFSVERPDGSNFTLKIRSTKLEDSAMYFCASSEEVGAYNEQFFGPGTRLTVL.

In this sample, this clonotype turned up a few times. This chain connects TRBV12-3 or TRBV12-4 to TRBJ2-3, with 8 positions matching TRBD2. V lost 3 bases and J lost 2; bases outside the gene matches: 1. This CDR3 contains 14 residues. The CDR3, as DNA: TGTGCCAGCAGTTTGCGGGGGGCCACAGATACGCAGTATTTT. Amino acid sequence: CASSLRGATDTQYF.

This clonotype occurred a few times. The junction differs from germline at one of its ends, possibly a read error. The chain joins TRBV19 to TRBJ2-4; D possibly corresponds to TRBD1 (6 bases). The CDR3 covers 10 residues. Per germline, CDR1 LNHDA and CDR2 SQIVND (reference sequence). The chain's CDR3 is CASGPDSGDF. In DNA, the CDR3 is TGTGCCAGTGGCCCGGACAGCGGAGACTTC.

The DNA for the CDR3 is TGTGCCAGCAGCCCCCGGGGGTCCCAATGGGGGGAGCAGTACTTC. It codes for CASSPRGSQWGEQYF. The gene calls are TRBV4-2 and TRBJ2-7; tentative D call: TRBD2 (6 bases). The germline gives CDR1 LGHNA, CDR2 YNFKEQ. V was shortened by 4 bases and J by 7 bases, with 20 bases between the two germline ends. The CDR3 covers 15 residues.

The gene calls are TRBV20-1 and TRBJ2-3, with D possibly being TRBD2 (5 bases). Germline V gives CDR1 DFQATT, CDR2 SNEGSKA (reference sequence). Trimming pared 3 bases from V and 0 bases from J, leaving 7 bases between. The CDR3 totals 13 residues. The CDR3 region has the DNA TGCAGTGCTAGCGGGGATAGCACAGATACGCAGTATTTT. This sequence encodes CSASGDSTDTQYF.

This clonotype is labeled as medium-sized. CDR3 nucleotides: TGTGCCAGCAGCGGAACTAGCGGGGCCGGAGATACGCAGTATTTT. Encoded protein: CASSGTSGAGDTQYF. The chain combines TRBV9 with TRBJ2-3, with 10 nucleotides matching TRBD2. Per germline, CDR1 SGDLS and CDR2 YYNGEE. The length of the CDR3 is 15 residues. J lost 5 bases, V lost 3 bases, and 6 bases had no gene match.

This clonotype is medium-sized within its sample. The chain joins TRBV19 to TRBJ2-7; 12 bases align to TRBD2. With 3 bases clipped from V and 2 bases from J, the junction kept 14 bases outside the gene matches. Per the germline V gene, CDR1 is LNHDA and CDR2 is SQIVND (reference sequence). The CDR3 sequence is 19 residues long. The CDR3 region is CASSIPRLAGAPTTYEQYF. In DNA, the CDR3 is TGTGCCAGTAGTATTCCGAGACTAGCGGGGGCTCCAACGACCTACGAGCAGTACTTC.

This clonotype is labeled as medium-sized. Written as DNA, the CDR3 is TGCGCCAGCAGTGAGTCGTGGCCGTTCGAGCAGTACTTC. Its translation: CASSESWPFEQYF. This sequence joins TRBV10-2 and TRBJ2-7; the D is unclear. V lost 0 bases, J lost 6 bases, and 9 bases lay in between. The CDR3 spans 13 residues. The germline V gene encodes CDR1 WSHSY and CDR2 SAAADI.

By share, this clonotype ranks as medium-sized. The chain links TRBV19 to TRBJ1-1; D unclear. Looked up from germline, CDR1 is LNHDA and CDR2 is SQIVND (reference sequence). The CDR3 loop spans 14 amino acids. V was cut by 7 bases and J by 1 base, with 13 bases left in between. The CDR3 here is CASTGRTPNTEAFF. The DNA of the CDR3 is TGTGCCAGTACGGGCCGGACGCCGAACACTGAAGCTTTCTTT.

To note about this clonotype: Because it lacks the conserved phenylalanine or tryptophan at the end, this CDR3 is likely a read error. The V and J genes are TRBV27 and TRBJ2-7, with D possibly being TRBD1 (5 bases). Germline-derived CDR1 and CDR2 are MNHEY and SMNVEV (reference sequence). V was trimmed by 3 bases and J by 3 bases, leaving 9 bases between them. The CDR3 is 13 residues long. The CDR3 coding sequence is TGTGCCAGCAGTTTTGGGGCGAGCTACGAGCAGTACTCC. It is translated as CASSFGASYEQYS.

In this sample, this clonotype is large. This rearrangement joins TRBV7-2 to TRBJ2-1; possibly TRBD2 for D (7 bases). The V end was cut by 0 bases, the J end by 8 bases, with 14 bases between. CDR1 is SGHTA and CDR2 is FQGNSA in the germline V gene. This CDR3 has 15 amino acids. This CDR3 is CASSLAGGAVDEQFF. The CDR3 coding sequence is TGTGCCAGCAGCTTAGCGGGGGGGGCCGTCGATGAGCAGTTCTTC.

By frequency in the sample, this clonotype is large. The genes are TRBV2 and TRBJ1-1; D is perhaps TRBD1 (5 bases). Trimming took 3 bases from V and 3 from J, leaving 17 bases between them. CDR3 length equals 16 residues. The germline V gene has CDR1 SNHLY and CDR2 FYNNEI. In nucleotides, the CDR3 is TGTGCCAGCAGTGATAGTACCCAGGGATGGGACACTGAAGCTTTCTTT. This translates into CASSDSTQGWDTEAFF.

By proportion, this clonotype is large. The gene calls are TRBV20-1 and TRBJ2-3; D perhaps matches TRBD2 (5 bases). V lost 0 bases and J 2 bases, leaving 12 bases between the germline ends. CDR1 is DFQATT, CDR2 SNEGSKA, per germline (reference sequence). The CDR3 sequence is 15 residues long. Here the CDR3 reads CSARDLSAVTDTQYF. CDR3 coding DNA: TGCAGTGCTAGAGATCTCTCAGCGGTCACAGATACGCAGTATTTT.

The rearrangement joins TRBV2 to TRBJ2-7; D uncertain. Trimming removed 7 bases at V and 3 bases at J, with 7 bases between. From germline, CDR1 is SNHLY and CDR2 FYNNEI. This CDR3 spans 11 amino acids. The CDR3 nucleotides read TGTGCCAGCACTGACTTCTACGAGCAGTACTTC. Protein product: CASTDFYEQYF. The variable domain in full, with the rest retrieved from reference TRBV2 and TRBJ2-7, is EPEVTQTPSHQVTQMGQEVILRCVPISNHLYFYWYRQILGQKVEFLVSFYNNEISEKSEIFDDQFSVERPDGSNFTLKIRSTKLEDSAMYFCASTDFYEQYFGPGTRLTVT.